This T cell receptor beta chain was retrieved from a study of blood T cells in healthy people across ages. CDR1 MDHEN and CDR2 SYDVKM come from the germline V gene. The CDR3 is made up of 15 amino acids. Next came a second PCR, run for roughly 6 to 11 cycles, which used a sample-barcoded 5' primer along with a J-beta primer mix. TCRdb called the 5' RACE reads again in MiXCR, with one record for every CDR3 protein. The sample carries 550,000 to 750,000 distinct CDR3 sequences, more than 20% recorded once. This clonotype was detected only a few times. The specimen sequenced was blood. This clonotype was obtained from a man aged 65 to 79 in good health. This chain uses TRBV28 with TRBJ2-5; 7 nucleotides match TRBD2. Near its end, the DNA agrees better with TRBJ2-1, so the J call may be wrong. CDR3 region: CASSWEGGSGNEQFF. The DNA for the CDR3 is TGTGCCAGCAGTTGGGAGGGCGGGAGTGGCAATGAGCAGTTCTTC.